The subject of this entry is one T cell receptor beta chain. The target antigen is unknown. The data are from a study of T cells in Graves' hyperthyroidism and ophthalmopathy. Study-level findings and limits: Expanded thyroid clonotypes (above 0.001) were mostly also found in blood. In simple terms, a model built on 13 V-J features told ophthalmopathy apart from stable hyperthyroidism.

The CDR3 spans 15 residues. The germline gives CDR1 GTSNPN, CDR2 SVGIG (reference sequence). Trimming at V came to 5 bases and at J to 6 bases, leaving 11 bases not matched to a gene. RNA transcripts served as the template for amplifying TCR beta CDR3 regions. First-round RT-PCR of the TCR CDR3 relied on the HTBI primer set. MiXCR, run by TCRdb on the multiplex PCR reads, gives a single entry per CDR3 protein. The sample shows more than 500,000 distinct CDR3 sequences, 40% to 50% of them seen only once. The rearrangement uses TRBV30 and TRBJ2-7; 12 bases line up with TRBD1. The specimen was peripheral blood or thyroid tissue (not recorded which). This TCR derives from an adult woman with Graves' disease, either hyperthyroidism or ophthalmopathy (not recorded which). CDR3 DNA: TGTGCCTGGTCCCAGCTGGGACAGGGGGCTCTCGAGCAGTACTTC. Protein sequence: CAWSQLGQGALEQYF.